Sequencing of this TCR beta chain was carried out in a study of CD8 T cells in Susac syndrome. Trimming took 2 bases from V and 4 from J; bases not matched to a gene: 12. Per germline, CDR1 LNHNV and CDR2 YYDKDF (reference sequence). The CDR3 spans 17 residues. Reverse transcription used 0.5 to 1 ug RNA and random hexamers. Amplification of TCR beta CDR3 across 54 Vbeta and 13 Jbeta was performed with immunoSEQ multiplex PCR. Via MiXCR, TCRdb re-called the immunoSEQ multiplex PCR reads, giving one row per CDR3 protein. This table has about 49,000 distinct CDR3 sequences, 80% to 95% appearing once. Bulk CD8+ and CD4+ cells came from magnetic negative isolation; CD8+ TEMRA by FACS.

The receptor's source is a human donor in good health. The source material was CD8+ T cells from PBMCs. The chain joins TRBV15 to TRBJ2-3; 7 bases agree with TRBD2. The CDR3 sequence is CATSRSPSGMGADTQYF. The DNA for the CDR3 is TGTGCCACCAGCAGATCCCCAAGCGGGATGGGCGCAGATACGCAGTATTTT.